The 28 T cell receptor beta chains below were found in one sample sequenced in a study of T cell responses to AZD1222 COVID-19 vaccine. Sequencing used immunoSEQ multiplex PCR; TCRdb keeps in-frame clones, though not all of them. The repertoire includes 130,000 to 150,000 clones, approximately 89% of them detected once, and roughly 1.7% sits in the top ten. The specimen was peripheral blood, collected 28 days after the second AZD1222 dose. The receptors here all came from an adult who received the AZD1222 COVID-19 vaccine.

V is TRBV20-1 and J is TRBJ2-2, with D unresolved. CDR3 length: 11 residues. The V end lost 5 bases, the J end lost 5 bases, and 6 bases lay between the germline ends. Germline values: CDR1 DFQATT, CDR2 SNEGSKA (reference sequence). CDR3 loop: CSAFDTGELFF. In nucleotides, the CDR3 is TGCAGTGCTTTTGATACCGGGGAGCTGTTTTTT.

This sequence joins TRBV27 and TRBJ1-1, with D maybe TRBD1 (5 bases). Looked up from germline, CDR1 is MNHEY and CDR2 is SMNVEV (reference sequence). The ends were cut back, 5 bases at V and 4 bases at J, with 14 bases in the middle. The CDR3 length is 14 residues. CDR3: CASSPNRQFTEAFF. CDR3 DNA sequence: TGTGCCAGCAGTCCTAATCGACAGTTCACTGAAGCTTTCTTT.

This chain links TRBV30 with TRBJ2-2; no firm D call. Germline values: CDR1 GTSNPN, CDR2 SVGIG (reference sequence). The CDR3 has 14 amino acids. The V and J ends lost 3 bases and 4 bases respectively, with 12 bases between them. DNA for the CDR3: TGTGCCTGGAGGAGACTGGTGAGCACCGGGGAGCTGTTTTTT. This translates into CAWRRLVSTGELFF. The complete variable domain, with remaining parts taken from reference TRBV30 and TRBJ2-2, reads SQTIHQWPATLVQPVGSPLSLECTVEGTSNPNLYWYRQAAGRGLQLLFYSVGIGQISSEVPQNLSASRPQDRQFILSSKKLLLSDSGFYLCAWRRLVSTGELFFGEGSRLTVL.

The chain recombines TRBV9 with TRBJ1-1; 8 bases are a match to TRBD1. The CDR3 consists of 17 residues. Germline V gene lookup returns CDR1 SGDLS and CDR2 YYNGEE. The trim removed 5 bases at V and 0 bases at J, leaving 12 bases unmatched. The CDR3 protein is CASSGLPGQELNTEAFF. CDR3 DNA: TGTGCCAGCAGTGGACTACCGGGACAGGAGTTGAACACTGAAGCTTTCTTT.

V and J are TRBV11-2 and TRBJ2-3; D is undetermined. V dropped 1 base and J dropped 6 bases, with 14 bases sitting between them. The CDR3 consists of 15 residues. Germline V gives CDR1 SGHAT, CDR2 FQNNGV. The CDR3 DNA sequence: TGTGCCAGCAGCTTAGCGGGTCCCTACGGGGATACGCAGTATTTT. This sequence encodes CASSLAGPYGDTQYF.

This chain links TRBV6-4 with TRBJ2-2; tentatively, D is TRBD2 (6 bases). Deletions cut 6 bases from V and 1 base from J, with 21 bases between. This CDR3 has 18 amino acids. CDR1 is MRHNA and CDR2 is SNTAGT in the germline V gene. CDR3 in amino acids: CASSSAAPGLENTGELFF. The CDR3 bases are TGTGCCAGCAGCAGCGCCGCTCCGGGACTTGAGAACACCGGGGAGCTGTTTTTT.

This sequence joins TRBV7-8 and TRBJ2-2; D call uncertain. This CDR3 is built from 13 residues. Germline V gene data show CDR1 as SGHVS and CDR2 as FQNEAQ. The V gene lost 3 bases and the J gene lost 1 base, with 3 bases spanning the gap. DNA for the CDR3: TGTGCCAGCAGCTTCTGGAACACCGGGGAGCTGTTTTTT. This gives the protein CASSFWNTGELFF. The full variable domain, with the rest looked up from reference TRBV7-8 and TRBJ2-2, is GAGVSQSPRYKVAKRGQDVALRCDPISGHVSLFWYQQALGQGPEFLTYFQNEAQLDKSGLPSDRFFAERPEGSVSTLKIQRTQQEDSAVYLCASSFWNTGELFFGEGSRLTVL.

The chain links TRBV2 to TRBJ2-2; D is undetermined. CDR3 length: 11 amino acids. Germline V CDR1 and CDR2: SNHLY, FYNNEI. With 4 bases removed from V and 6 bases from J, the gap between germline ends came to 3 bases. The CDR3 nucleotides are TGTGCCAGCAGTGTGGCCGGGGAGCTGTTTTTT. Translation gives CASSVAGELFF. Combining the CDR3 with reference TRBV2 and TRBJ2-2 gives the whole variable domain EPEVTQTPSHQVTQMGQEVILRCVPISNHLYFYWYRQILGQKVEFLVSFYNNEISEKSEIFDDQFSVERPDGSNFTLKIRSTKLEDSAMYFCASSVAGELFFGEGSRLTVL.

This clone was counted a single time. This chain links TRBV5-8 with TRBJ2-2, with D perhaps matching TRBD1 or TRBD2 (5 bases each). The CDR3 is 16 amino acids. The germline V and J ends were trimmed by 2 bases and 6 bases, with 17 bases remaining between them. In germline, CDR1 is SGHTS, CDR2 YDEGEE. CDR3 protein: CASSFNPGTPSGELFF. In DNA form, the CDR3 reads TGTGCCAGCAGCTTCAACCCGGGGACGCCCTCCGGGGAGCTGTTTTTT.

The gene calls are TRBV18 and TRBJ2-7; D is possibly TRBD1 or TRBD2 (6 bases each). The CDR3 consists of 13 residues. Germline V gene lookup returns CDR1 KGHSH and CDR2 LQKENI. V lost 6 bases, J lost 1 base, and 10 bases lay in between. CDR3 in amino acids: CASSPGASYEQYF. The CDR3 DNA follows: TGTGCCAGCTCTCCGGGGGCGTCCTACGAGCAGTACTTC.

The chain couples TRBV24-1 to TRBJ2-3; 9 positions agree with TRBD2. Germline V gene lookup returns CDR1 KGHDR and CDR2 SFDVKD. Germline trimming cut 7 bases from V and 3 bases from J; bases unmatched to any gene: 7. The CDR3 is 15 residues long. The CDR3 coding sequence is TGTGCCACCAGCCTCAGCGGGAGGACAACAGATACGCAGTATTTT. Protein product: CATSLSGRTTDTQYF.

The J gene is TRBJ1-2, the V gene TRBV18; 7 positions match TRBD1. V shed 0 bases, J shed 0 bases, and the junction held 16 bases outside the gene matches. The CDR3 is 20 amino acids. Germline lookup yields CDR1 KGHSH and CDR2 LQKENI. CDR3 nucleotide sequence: TGTGCCAGCTCACCACCCGCATGGTCCCGGGACAGAGATCCTAACTATGGCTACACCTTC. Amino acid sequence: CASSPPAWSRDRDPNYGYTF.

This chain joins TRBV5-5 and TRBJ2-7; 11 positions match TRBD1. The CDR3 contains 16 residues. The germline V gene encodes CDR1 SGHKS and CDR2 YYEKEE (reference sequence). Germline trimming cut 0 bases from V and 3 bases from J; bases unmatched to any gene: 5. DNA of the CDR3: TGTGCCAGCAGCTTGGGGGCCGGGACAGGGGGCTACGAGCAGTACTTC. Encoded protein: CASSLGAGTGGYEQYF.

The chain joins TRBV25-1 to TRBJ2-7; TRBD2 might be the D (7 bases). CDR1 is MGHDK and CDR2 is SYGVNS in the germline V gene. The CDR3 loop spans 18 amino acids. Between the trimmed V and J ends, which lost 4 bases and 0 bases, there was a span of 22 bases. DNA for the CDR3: TGTGCCAGCAGTGTTGGGAGGGGACTGGGACAAAACTCCTACGAGCAGTACTTC. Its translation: CASSVGRGLGQNSYEQYF.

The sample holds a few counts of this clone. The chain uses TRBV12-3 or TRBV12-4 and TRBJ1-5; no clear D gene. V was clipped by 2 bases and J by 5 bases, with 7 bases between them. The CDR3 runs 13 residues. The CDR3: CASSLKGDQPQHF. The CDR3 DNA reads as TGTGCCAGCAGTTTAAAGGGAGATCAGCCCCAGCATTTT.

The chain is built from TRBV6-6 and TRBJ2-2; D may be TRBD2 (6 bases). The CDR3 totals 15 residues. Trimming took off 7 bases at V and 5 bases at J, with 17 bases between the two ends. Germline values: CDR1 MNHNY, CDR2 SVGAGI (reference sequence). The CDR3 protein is CASKFGGDETGELFF. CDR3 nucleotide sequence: TGTGCCAGCAAGTTCGGAGGGGACGAGACCGGGGAGCTGTTTTTT.

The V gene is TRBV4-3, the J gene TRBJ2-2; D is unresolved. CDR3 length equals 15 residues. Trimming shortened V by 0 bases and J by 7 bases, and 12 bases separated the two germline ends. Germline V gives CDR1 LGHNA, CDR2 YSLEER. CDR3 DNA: TGCGCCAGCAGCCAAGAAGGCAGACGTGGCGGGGAGCTGTTTTTT. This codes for CASSQEGRRGGELFF.

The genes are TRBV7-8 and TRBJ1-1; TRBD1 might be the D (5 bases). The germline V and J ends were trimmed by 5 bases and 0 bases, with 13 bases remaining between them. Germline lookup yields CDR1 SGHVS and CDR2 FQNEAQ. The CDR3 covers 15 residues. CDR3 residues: CASSEGDGLNTEAFF. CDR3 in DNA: TGTGCCAGCAGCGAAGGGGACGGCTTGAACACTGAAGCTTTCTTT.

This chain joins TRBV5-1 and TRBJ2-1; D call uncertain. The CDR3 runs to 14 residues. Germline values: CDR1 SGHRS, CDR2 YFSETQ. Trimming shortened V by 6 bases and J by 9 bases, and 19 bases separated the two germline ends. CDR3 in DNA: TGCGCCAGCATCGAGGAACCTTCAGGCGGTGAGCAGTTCTTC. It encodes CASIEEPSGGEQFF. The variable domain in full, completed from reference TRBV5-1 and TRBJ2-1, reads KAGVTQTPRYLIKTRGQQVTLSCSPISGHRSVSWYQQTPGQGLQFLFEYFSETQRNKGNFPGRFSGRQFSNSRSEMNVSTLELGDSALYLCASIEEPSGGEQFFGPGTRLTVL.

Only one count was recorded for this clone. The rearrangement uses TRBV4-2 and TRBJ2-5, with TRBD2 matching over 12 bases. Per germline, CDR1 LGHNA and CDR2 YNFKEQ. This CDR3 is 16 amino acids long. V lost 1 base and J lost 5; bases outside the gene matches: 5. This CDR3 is CASSQGLAGVGETQYF. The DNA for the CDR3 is TGTGCCAGCAGCCAAGGACTAGCGGGAGTTGGGGAGACCCAGTACTTC.

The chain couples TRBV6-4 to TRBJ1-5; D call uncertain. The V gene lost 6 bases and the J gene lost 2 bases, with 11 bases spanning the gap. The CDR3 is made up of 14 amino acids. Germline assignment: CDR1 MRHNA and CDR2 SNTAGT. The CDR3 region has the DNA TGTGCCAGCAGCCCGCGATTGGGCAATCAGCCCCAGCATTTT. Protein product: CASSPRLGNQPQHF.

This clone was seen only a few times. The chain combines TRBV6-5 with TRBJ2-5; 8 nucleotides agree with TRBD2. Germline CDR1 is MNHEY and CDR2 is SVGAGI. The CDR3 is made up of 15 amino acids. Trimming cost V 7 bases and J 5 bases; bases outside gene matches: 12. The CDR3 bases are TGTGCCAGCACTAGCGGGCCAGAGCTCCAGGAGACCCAGTACTTC. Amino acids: CASTSGPELQETQYF.

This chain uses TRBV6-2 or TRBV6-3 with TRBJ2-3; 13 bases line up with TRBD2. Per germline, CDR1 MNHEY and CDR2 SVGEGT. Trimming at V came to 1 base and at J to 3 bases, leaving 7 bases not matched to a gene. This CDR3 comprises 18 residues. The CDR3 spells CASSYFIGLAGETDTQYF. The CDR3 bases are TGTGCCAGCAGTTACTTTATAGGACTAGCGGGAGAGACAGATACGCAGTATTTT.

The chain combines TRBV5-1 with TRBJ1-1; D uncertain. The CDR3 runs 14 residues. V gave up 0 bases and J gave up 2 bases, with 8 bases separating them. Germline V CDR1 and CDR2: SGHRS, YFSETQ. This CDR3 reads CASSLVGDNTEAFF. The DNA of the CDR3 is TGCGCCAGCAGCTTGGTTGGGGATAACACTGAAGCTTTCTTT. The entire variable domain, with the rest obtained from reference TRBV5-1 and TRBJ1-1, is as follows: KAGVTQTPRYLIKTRGQQVTLSCSPISGHRSVSWYQQTPGQGLQFLFEYFSETQRNKGNFPGRFSGRQFSNSRSEMNVSTLELGDSALYLCASSLVGDNTEAFFGQGTRLTVV.

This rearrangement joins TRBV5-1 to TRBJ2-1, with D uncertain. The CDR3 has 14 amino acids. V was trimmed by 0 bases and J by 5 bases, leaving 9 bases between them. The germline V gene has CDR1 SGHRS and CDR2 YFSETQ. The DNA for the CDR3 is TGCGCCAGCAGCTTGGCTAGGTTGGACAATGAGCAGTTCTTC. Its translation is CASSLARLDNEQFF.

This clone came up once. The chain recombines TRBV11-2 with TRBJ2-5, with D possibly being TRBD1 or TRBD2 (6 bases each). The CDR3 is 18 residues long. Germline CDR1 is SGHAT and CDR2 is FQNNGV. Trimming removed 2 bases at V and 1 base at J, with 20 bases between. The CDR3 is CASSLLARRRGVQETQYF. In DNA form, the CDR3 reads TGTGCCAGCAGCTTACTAGCGAGGCGGAGGGGGGTCCAAGAGACCCAGTACTTC.

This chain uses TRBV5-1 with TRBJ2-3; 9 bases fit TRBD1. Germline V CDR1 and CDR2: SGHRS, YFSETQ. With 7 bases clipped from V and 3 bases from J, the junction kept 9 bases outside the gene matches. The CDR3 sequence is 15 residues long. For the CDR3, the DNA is TGCGCCAGCGCTCCGGGGACAGGGATAACAGATACGCAGTATTTT. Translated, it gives CASAPGTGITDTQYF.

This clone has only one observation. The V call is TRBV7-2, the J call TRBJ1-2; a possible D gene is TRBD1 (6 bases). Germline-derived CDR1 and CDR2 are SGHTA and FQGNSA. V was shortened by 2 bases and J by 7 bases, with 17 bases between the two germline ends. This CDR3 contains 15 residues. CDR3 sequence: CASSLTTDRFFGYTF. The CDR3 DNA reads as TGTGCCAGCAGCTTAACTACCGACAGGTTTTTTGGCTACACCTTC.